This T cell receptor (beta chain) was sequenced in a study of shared T cell receptors in the human thymus. Generated by immunoSEQ multiplex PCR, the TCRdb table keeps only in-frame clones and is missing some. The sample lists under 700,000 clones, around 78% occurring once. The V gene end was trimmed by 5 bases and the J gene end by 6 bases; junction bases not matched to a gene: 24. Germline CDR1 is MNHEY and CDR2 is SMNVEV (reference sequence). CDR3 length: 21 residues. The data also belong to a second study, concerning human thymus T cells.

The material sequenced was thymocytes. The chain has TRBV27 and TRBJ2-7; 14 bases agree with TRBD2. This sequence originates from a boy less than two years old with a congenital heart defect. For the CDR3, the DNA is TGTGCCAGCAGTGCCACCCGGGGAGGGTTTGGGACTAGCGGGAGACATCGCGAGCAGTACTTC. This gives the protein CASSATRGGFGTSGRHREQYF.